The 22 T cell receptor beta chains reported below all come from one sample, sequenced in a study of blood T cell repertoires in COVID-19. Sequencing used immunoSEQ multiplex PCR; TCRdb keeps in-frame clones, though not all of them. The repertoire includes around 120,000 clones, over 80% of them detected once, and around 1.9% sits in the top ten. The sample was peripheral blood. The receptors here all came from a man in his 70s with acute or convalescent COVID-19.

On this clone: The junction shows a germline mismatch at one end, possibly a read error. The chain joins TRBV15 to TRBJ2-5; TRBD2 aligns across 9 bases. The CDR3 extends over 18 amino acids. CDR1 LNHNV and CDR2 YYDKDF come from the germline V gene (reference sequence). CDR3 in DNA: TGTGCCCCCAGCCGCGGGGGACTCGCGGGGGGGCGAGGCGAGACCCAGTACTTC. Amino acid sequence: CAPSRGGLAGGRGETQYF.

V usage is TRBV5-1 and J usage is TRBJ1-6; D may be TRBD1 (5 bases). V gave up 5 bases and J gave up 5 bases, with 8 bases separating them. This CDR3 contains 13 residues. Per germline, CDR1 SGHRS and CDR2 YFSETQ. The CDR3 nucleotides read TGCGCCAGCAGGGACACGGATAATTCACCCCTCCACTTT. It specifies CASRDTDNSPLHF. The whole variable domain, filled in from reference TRBV5-1 and TRBJ1-6, reads KAGVTQTPRYLIKTRGQQVTLSCSPISGHRSVSWYQQTPGQGLQFLFEYFSETQRNKGNFPGRFSGRQFSNSRSEMNVSTLELGDSALYLCASRDTDNSPLHFGNGTRLTVT.

This clone was seen more than once but under ten times. The V and J genes are TRBV7-3 and TRBJ1-5; 7 nucleotides align to TRBD1. The CDR3 contains 18 residues. Germline assignment: CDR1 SGHTA and CDR2 FQGTGA. V lost 1 base and J lost 1; bases outside the gene matches: 10. The DNA of the CDR3 is TGTGCCAGCAGCTTAAGTTTCACAGGGGTTGAGAGCAATCAGCCCCAGCATTTT. Amino acid sequence: CASSLSFTGVESNQPQHF.

The gene calls are TRBV5-1 and TRBJ2-7; 8 positions agree with TRBD1. This CDR3 contains 14 residues. V trimming: 4 bases; J trimming: 4 bases; junction bases outside the gene matches: 7. Germline V lookup: CDR1 SGHRS, CDR2 YFSETQ. CDR3 DNA: TGCGCCAGCAGCCGGGGACAGGAGGGTTACGAGCAGTACTTC. Translation: CASSRGQEGYEQYF.

This chain links TRBV12-3 or TRBV12-4 with TRBJ2-4; no clear D gene. The CDR3 runs to 13 residues. V was pared by 6 bases and J by 8 bases, with 14 bases between. CDR3 in DNA: TGTGCCAGCAGCTACTCATTATCGGACATTCAGTACTTC. It translates to CASSYSLSDIQYF.

The chain links TRBV7-8 to TRBJ2-3, with 7 bases matching TRBD2. The CDR3 contains 16 residues. The trim removed 1 base at V and 4 bases at J, leaving 8 bases unmatched. Per germline, CDR1 SGHVS and CDR2 FQNEAQ. CDR3 DNA: TGTGCCAGCAGCTTAGGGACTCCCCGGGAGGCAGATACGCAGTATTTT. Translating gives CASSLGTPREADTQYF.

This sequence joins TRBV7-9 and TRBJ2-3; 8 positions match TRBD2. The V gene's germline CDR1 is SEHNR and CDR2 FQNEAQ (reference sequence). Germline trimming cut 1 base from V and 5 bases from J; bases unmatched to any gene: 5. The CDR3 loop spans 15 amino acids. The CDR3, as DNA: TGTGCCAGCAGCTTAGTAGCGGGGACAATAGATACGCAGTATTTT. This encodes CASSLVAGTIDTQYF.

The rearrangement uses TRBV5-6 and TRBJ2-1, with D perhaps matching TRBD1 (7 bases). The CDR3 is 16 amino acids. V was cut by 2 bases and J by 2 bases, with 14 bases left in between. Per germline, CDR1 SGHDT and CDR2 YYEEEE. DNA of the CDR3: TGTGCCAGCAGCTTTTCCGGCAGGGGGGCCTACAATGAGCAGTTCTTC. Translated: CASSFSGRGAYNEQFF. Supplemented by reference TRBV5-6 and TRBJ2-1, the full variable domain reads DAGVTQSPTHLIKTRGQQVTLRCSPKSGHDTVSWYQQALGQGPQFIFQYYEEEERQRGNFPDRFSGHQFPNYSSELNVNALLLGDSALYLCASSFSGRGAYNEQFFGPGTRLTVL.

The sample holds one count of this clone. The V gene is TRBV27, the J gene TRBJ2-7; weak D call: TRBD1 (6 bases). Per germline, CDR1 MNHEY and CDR2 SMNVEV (reference sequence). Trimming cost V 3 bases and J 2 bases, with 11 bases left between them. There are 14 residues in the CDR3. CDR3 region: CASSLTGFPYEQYF. CDR3 nucleotides: TGTGCCAGCAGTTTGACAGGATTCCCCTACGAGCAGTACTTC.

The CDR3 coding sequence is TGTGCCATCAGTGAGTCCAGGGGGTACTCACCCCTCCACTTT. It encodes CAISESRGYSPLHF. The chain joins TRBV10-3 to TRBJ1-6, with 7 bases matching TRBD1. Germline V lookup: CDR1 ENHRY, CDR2 SYGVKD. This CDR3 has 14 amino acids. Trimming took 0 bases from V and 10 from J; bases not matched to a gene: 3.

This clone has just a few counts. The chain joins TRBV5-1 to TRBJ1-2; no clear D. Trimming pared 3 bases from V and 3 bases from J, leaving 12 bases between. The CDR3 contains 14 residues. Germline CDR1 and CDR2: SGHRS and YFSETQ. The CDR3 spells CASSSDWADYGYTF. In DNA form, the CDR3 reads TGCGCCAGCAGCTCGGACTGGGCTGACTATGGCTACACCTTC.

The table lists this clone with a count of one. The chain uses TRBV29-1 and TRBJ2-1; the match to TRBD2 covers 7 bases. The CDR3 has 13 amino acids. Germline trimming cut 2 bases from V and 9 bases from J; bases unmatched to any gene: 7. Germline V gene data show CDR1 as SQVTM and CDR2 as ANQGSEA. The CDR3 nucleotides read TGCAGCGTTGAAAGGGGTATAGCGGGTGAGCAGTTCTTC. This translates into CSVERGIAGEQFF.

The J gene is TRBJ1-3, the V gene TRBV29-1; maybe TRBD1 (5 bases). This CDR3 spans 12 amino acids. Germline V gives CDR1 SQVTM, CDR2 ANQGSEA. V dropped 6 bases and J dropped 0 bases, with 6 bases sitting between them. The CDR3: CSVQVSGNTIYF. The CDR3 region has the DNA TGCAGCGTACAGGTCTCTGGAAACACCATATATTTT.

The CDR3 DNA follows: TGTGCCAGCTCACCACCACTAGCGGGGGGGAATGAGCAGTTCTTC. Translated: CASSPPLAGGNEQFF. V usage is TRBV18 and J usage is TRBJ2-1; 13 nucleotides line up with TRBD2. CDR3 length: 15 residues. Germline trimming cut 0 bases from V and 7 bases from J; bases unmatched to any gene: 0. CDR1 and CDR2 from the germline V gene are KGHSH and LQKENI.

The chain links TRBV5-4 to TRBJ1-5; TRBD1 matches at 7 bases. With 1 base clipped from V and 6 bases from J, the junction kept 4 bases outside the gene matches. The CDR3 has 14 amino acids. Germline CDR1 and CDR2: SGHNT and YYREEE (reference sequence). The DNA of the CDR3 is TGTGCCAGCAGCTTGCAGGGGGTGGGTCAGCCCCAGCATTTT. This encodes CASSLQGVGQPQHF.

The V gene is TRBV2, the J gene TRBJ1-5, with 7 bases matching TRBD1. Germline CDR1 reads SNHLY; CDR2 reads FYNNEI. The CDR3 has 13 residues. Trimming took 8 bases from V and 5 from J; bases not matched to a gene: 6. CDR3 protein: CASGIDRDQPQHF. In DNA, the CDR3 is TGTGCCAGCGGGATAGACAGGGATCAGCCCCAGCATTTT. Based on the CDR3 plus reference TRBV2 and TRBJ1-5, the full variable domain is EPEVTQTPSHQVTQMGQEVILRCVPISNHLYFYWYRQILGQKVEFLVSFYNNEISEKSEIFDDQFSVERPDGSNFTLKIRSTKLEDSAMYFCASGIDRDQPQHFGDGTRLSIL.

The J gene is TRBJ1-4, the V gene TRBV7-2; D may be TRBD1 (5 bases). With 2 bases removed from V and 12 bases from J, the gap between germline ends came to 16 bases. The CDR3 loop spans 14 amino acids. Germline V gives CDR1 SGHTA, CDR2 FQGNSA. The CDR3 protein is CASSLNGRVSELFF. The CDR3 region has the DNA TGTGCCAGCAGCTTAAATGGCAGGGTGTCAGAACTGTTTTTT.

The chain uses TRBV3-1 (or the pseudogene TRBV3-2) and TRBJ1-1; D may be TRBD1 (5 bases). This CDR3 region has 14 residues. V dropped 1 base and J dropped 4 bases, with 10 bases sitting between them. Germline V gene data show CDR1 as LGHDT and CDR2 as YNNKEL (reference sequence). DNA for the CDR3: TGTGCCAGCAGCCAAGCACAAGGGGCCACTGAAGCTTTCTTT. This encodes CASSQAQGATEAFF.

This rearrangement joins TRBV10-3 to TRBJ2-1; TRBD2 matches at 8 bases. The V and J ends lost 6 bases and 7 bases, in that order; junction bases with no gene match: 11. The CDR3 totals 15 residues. The germline gives CDR1 ENHRY, CDR2 SYGVKD. The CDR3: CAISPSGLGKNEQFF. CDR3 sequence (DNA): TGTGCCATCAGCCCTTCGGGACTAGGGAAAAATGAGCAGTTCTTC.

The rearrangement joins TRBV11-2 to TRBJ2-7, with D possibly TRBD1 on 6 matching bases. Between the trimmed V and J ends, which lost 5 bases and 4 bases, there was a span of 18 bases. Germline CDR1 reads SGHAT; CDR2 reads FQNNGV. The CDR3 has 15 amino acids. The CDR3 DNA follows: TGTGCCAGCAGCCCAGTCACAGGGCAGTCTTACGAGCAGTACTTC. Translating gives CASSPVTGQSYEQYF.

The chain joins TRBV15 to TRBJ1-4; D possibly corresponds to TRBD1 (6 bases). V lost 5 bases and J lost 0, with 19 bases in between. CDR3 length: 18 residues. CDR1 and CDR2 (germline): LNHNV, YYDKDF (reference sequence). The CDR3 is CATSSARTAFPTNEKLFF. Here the CDR3 DNA reads TGTGCCACCAGCTCCGCCCGGACAGCCTTTCCAACTAATGAAAAACTGTTTTTT.

This clone was recorded once. The chain recombines TRBV7-8 with TRBJ1-3; 7 bases agree with TRBD1. This CDR3 contains 16 residues. Unmatched junction bases numbered 5, after V lost 3 bases and J lost 0 bases. The germline V gene encodes CDR1 SGHVS and CDR2 FQNEAQ. The CDR3 coding sequence is TGTGCCAGCAGCTTGAGACAGGGTCCCTCTGGAAACACCATATATTTT. This codes for CASSLRQGPSGNTIYF.